The entry below describes one T cell receptor (beta chain). Its antigen is unknown. In germline, CDR1 is MNHEY, CDR2 SVGAGI. The V and J ends lost 11 bases and 4 bases respectively, with 17 bases between them. The CDR3 length is 13 residues. 60 Vbeta and 13 Jbeta primers were used in PCR. TCRdb's table, derived via immunoSEQ multiplex PCR, lists solely in-frame clones and lacks some. The data show about 200,000 clones, roughly 80% seen once. The data are from a study of cytomegalovirus exposure and HLA in healthy donors. About the research overall: As an earlier analysis found, some 180 million T cells yielded around 110 million unique TCR beta sequences. Overall study findings and caveats: Donors belonging to an Asian-associated ancestry cluster reportedly showed fewer N-insertions in productive TCRs than the roughly 700-donor mean, according to what a later analysis found. HLA alleles showed associations with 16,951 TCR beta sequences in a later analysis, at a 0.05 false discovery rate.

The clonotype originates from a woman younger than 30 in good health and CMV-seronegative. The gene calls are TRBV6-5 and TRBJ1-1, with no clear D. Sample: PBMCs. The CDR3: CASSYGGSTEAFF. In DNA, the CDR3 is TGTGCCTCCAGTTATGGTGGGAGCACTGAAGCTTTCTTT.